Shown below are 10 T cell receptor beta chains from a single sample sequenced in a study of T cell responses to AZD1222 COVID-19 vaccine. This table comes from immunoSEQ multiplex PCR, and its TCRdb copy is limited to in-frame clones, with some not included. The repertoire holds 90,000 to 150,000 clones, with approximately 91% as singletons. This specimen consisted of peripheral blood, obtained on day 0 of AZD1222 vaccination. These receptors came from an adult in good health.

The chain carries TRBV3-1 (or the pseudogene TRBV3-2) and TRBJ2-7, with D possibly being TRBD1 or TRBD2 (6 bases each). CDR3 size: 14 residues. In germline, CDR1 is LGHDT, CDR2 YNNKEL (reference sequence). V lost 1 base and J lost 7, with 14 bases in between. DNA of the CDR3: TGTGCCAGCAGCCAAGGCCCGGGGGCGGGAGAGCAGTACTTC. Its protein is CASSQGPGAGEQYF.

V gene TRBV4-1 combines with J gene TRBJ2-1, with D maybe TRBD1 (5 bases). This CDR3 is built from 17 residues. Trimming cost V 0 bases and J 3 bases, with 15 bases left between them. The germline CDR1 and CDR2 sequences are MGHRA and YSYEKL. The CDR3 is CASSQDNSQGFYNEQFF. In DNA, the CDR3 is TGCGCCAGCAGCCAAGATAATAGTCAGGGTTTCTACAATGAGCAGTTCTTC.

The gene calls are TRBV18 and TRBJ1-4; 8 positions match TRBD1. Unmatched junction bases numbered 8, after V lost 4 bases and J lost 7 bases. The CDR3 totals 15 residues. Germline-derived CDR1 and CDR2 are KGHSH and LQKENI. In DNA, the CDR3 is TGTGCCAGCTCACTCGGGACAGGCCAGACTGAAAAACTGTTTTTT. Its translation: CASSLGTGQTEKLFF.

The chain is built from TRBV28 and TRBJ1-5; D may be TRBD1 (5 bases). The germline V gene has CDR1 MDHEN and CDR2 SYDVKM. V lost 2 bases to trimming and J lost 6 bases, with 14 bases between them. This CDR3 is 15 amino acids long. Here the CDR3 DNA reads TGTGCCAGCAGTTTAGGAGGGGCCGGGGCTCAGCCCCAGCATTTT. Residues: CASSLGGAGAQPQHF.

The genes are TRBV6-6 and TRBJ2-2; D uncertain. Trimming took 5 bases from V and 7 from J, leaving 2 bases between them. The CDR3 spans 10 residues. CDR1 and CDR2 (germline): MNHNY, SVGAGI (reference sequence). The CDR3 protein is CASSDGELFF. The CDR3 bases are TGTGCCAGCAGTGACGGGGAGCTGTTTTTT.

V and J are TRBV19 and TRBJ1-6; tentatively, D is TRBD1 (6 bases). CDR1 is LNHDA, CDR2 SQIVND, per germline (reference sequence). Trimming shortened V by 0 bases and J by 8 bases, and 11 bases separated the two germline ends. This CDR3 is 15 amino acids long. The CDR3 here is CASSIDWTEHSPLHF. The CDR3 DNA is TGTGCCAGTAGTATAGATTGGACAGAACATTCACCCCTCCACTTT.

The chain links TRBV5-1 to TRBJ2-6; TRBD1 agrees at 7 bases. J was trimmed by 0 bases and V by 0 bases; bases with no gene match: 6. This CDR3 spans 18 amino acids. In germline, CDR1 is SGHRS, CDR2 YFSETQ. CDR3 sequence reads: CASSLAGTASSGANVLTF. The DNA for the CDR3 is TGCGCCAGCAGCTTGGCGGGGACAGCGAGCTCTGGGGCCAACGTCCTGACTTTC. Combining the CDR3 with reference TRBV5-1 and TRBJ2-6 gives the whole variable domain KAGVTQTPRYLIKTRGQQVTLSCSPISGHRSVSWYQQTPGQGLQFLFEYFSETQRNKGNFPGRFSGRQFSNSRSEMNVSTLELGDSALYLCASSLAGTASSGANVLTFGAGSRLTVL.

The CDR3 DNA reads as TGTGCCAGCAGTGGGGGGACAGGGGGCGAAGCTTTCTTT. As protein: CASSGGTGGEAFF. The rearrangement joins TRBV2 to TRBJ1-1; 12 bases line up with TRBD1. The V and J ends lost 4 bases and 8 bases, in that order; junction bases with no gene match: 2. CDR3 length equals 13 residues. CDR1 SNHLY and CDR2 FYNNEI come from the germline V gene.

This clone was seen only a few times. The chain has TRBV30 and TRBJ2-7, with D unresolved. The CDR3 runs to 13 residues. Germline V CDR1 and CDR2: GTSNPN, SVGIG (reference sequence). V gave up 3 bases and J gave up 7 bases, with 16 bases separating them. The CDR3 loop is CAWRGRSPWEQYF. The DNA for the CDR3 is TGTGCCTGGAGGGGCAGGTCCCCTTGGGAGCAGTACTTC.

The chain employs TRBV27 and TRBJ1-1; D gene uncertain. CDR3 length equals 14 residues. The germline V and J ends were trimmed by 3 bases and 0 bases, with 8 bases remaining between them. CDR1 and CDR2 from the germline V gene are MNHEY and SMNVEV (reference sequence). The CDR3 sequence: CASSFRFMNTEAFF. The CDR3 region has the DNA TGTGCCAGCAGTTTTCGGTTCATGAACACTGAAGCTTTCTTT.